The next 8 T cell receptor beta chains were all read from a single sample in a study of blood T cell repertoires in COVID-19. The method was immunoSEQ multiplex PCR; TCRdb's version includes in-frame clones alone and lacks a portion of them. The sample lists around 15,000 clones, over 70% occurring once. The specimen was peripheral blood. The source is a man in his 60s with acute or convalescent COVID-19.

The chain couples TRBV6-1 to TRBJ2-1, with D tentatively TRBD2 (6 bases). The CDR3 runs 15 residues. The V gene's germline CDR1 is MNHNS and CDR2 SASEGT. V dropped 2 bases and J dropped 6 bases, with 14 bases sitting between them. The CDR3 reads CASSEWRARGNEQFF. The CDR3 nucleotides read TGTGCCAGCAGTGAATGGAGGGCCCGGGGCAATGAGCAGTTCTTC.

CDR3 nucleotide sequence: TGTGCCAGCAGCTTACCCGGCGGGGGGCCTAATGAGCAGTTCTTC. Residues: CASSLPGGGPNEQFF. The genes are TRBV7-8 and TRBJ2-1, with TRBD2 identical over 8 bases. J was trimmed by 7 bases and V by 2 bases; bases with no gene match: 7. The CDR3 loop spans 15 amino acids. The germline V gene encodes CDR1 SGHVS and CDR2 FQNEAQ.

The chain is built from TRBV2 and TRBJ1-1, with D tentatively TRBD1 (6 bases). The V gene's germline CDR1 is SNHLY and CDR2 FYNNEI. Between the trimmed V and J ends, which lost 11 bases and 6 bases, there was a span of 19 bases. CDR3 length: 13 residues. CDR3 DNA: TGTGCCGGAGAGAGAGGGACAATCGCTGAAGCTTTCTTT. Translating gives CAGERGTIAEAFF.

This chain uses TRBV6-2 or TRBV6-3 with TRBJ2-7; 7 bases agree with TRBD1. V was clipped by 5 bases and J by 2 bases; unmatched bases: 15. The germline gives CDR1 MNHEY, CDR2 SVGEGT. The CDR3 is 17 residues long. CDR3 residues: CASSDHPPSGTAYEQYF. In DNA form, the CDR3 reads TGTGCCAGCAGTGACCATCCCCCCTCCGGGACAGCCTACGAGCAGTACTTC.

CDR3 amino acids: CASSLSERQGNSPLHF. As DNA, the CDR3 is TGTGCCAGCAGCCTTTCCGAAAGACAGGGAAATTCACCCCTCCACTTT. The chain carries TRBV9 and TRBJ1-6, with TRBD1 matching over 7 bases. Germline CDR1 SGDLS, CDR2 YYNGEE. J was trimmed by 7 bases and V by 4 bases; bases with no gene match: 11. The CDR3 covers 16 residues.

J is TRBJ1-1 and V is TRBV7-8; TRBD1 agrees at 10 bases. Looked up from germline, CDR1 is SGHVS and CDR2 is FQNEAQ. The CDR3 has 16 residues. Trimming cost V 4 bases and J 6 bases; bases outside gene matches: 11. CDR3 amino acids: CASSSYSPGQGAEAFF. In nucleotides, the CDR3 is TGTGCCAGCAGCTCCTATTCCCCAGGACAGGGGGCTGAAGCTTTCTTT.

This clone was seen once. The chain combines TRBV10-3 with TRBJ2-2; TRBD2 is a possible D gene (6 bases). The CDR3 totals 12 residues. From germline, CDR1 is ENHRY and CDR2 SYGVKD. V gave up 4 bases and J gave up 7 bases, with 7 bases separating them. The CDR3 bases are TGTGCCATCAGTGCGACTAGCGGGGAGCTGTTTTTT. This gives the protein CAISATSGELFF.

The chain uses TRBV2 and TRBJ1-4, with 8 bases fitting TRBD1. CDR1 SNHLY and CDR2 FYNNEI come from the germline V gene. Trimming removed 3 bases from V and 8 bases from J; junction bases left unmatched: 5. The CDR3 extends over 14 amino acids. The CDR3 DNA reads TGTGCCAGCAGTGAGGACAGGGCGGGCGAAAAACTGTTTTTT. Its protein product is CASSEDRAGEKLFF.